Shown below are 6 T cell receptor beta chains from a single sample sequenced in a study of blood T cell repertoires in COVID-19. Generated by immunoSEQ multiplex PCR, the TCRdb table keeps only in-frame clones and is missing some. The data show tens of thousands of clones, around 90% seen once. The sequenced sample consisted of peripheral blood. The receptor set was obtained from a woman in her thirties or forties with active or convalescent COVID-19.

V and J are TRBV7-3 and TRBJ2-2; 8 bases align to TRBD2. The CDR3 is 15 residues long. CDR1 SGHTA and CDR2 FQGTGA come from the germline V gene. Germline trimming cut 5 bases from V and 2 bases from J; bases unmatched to any gene: 4. The CDR3 here is CASSSSGANTGELFF. The CDR3 DNA is TGTGCCAGCAGCAGTAGCGGGGCAAACACCGGGGAGCTGTTTTTT.

This clone is a singleton in its sample. The chain is built from TRBV12-3 or TRBV12-4 and TRBJ2-7; a possible D gene is TRBD2 (6 bases). This CDR3 comprises 13 residues. V lost 6 bases and J lost 3, with 12 bases in between. The CDR3 loop reads CASSREIVYEQYF. DNA of the CDR3: TGTGCCAGCAGCCGGGAGATTGTCTACGAGCAGTACTTC.

The chain links TRBV19 to TRBJ1-1; a weak D match, TRBD1 (5 bases). Between the trimmed V and J ends, which lost 3 bases and 4 bases, there was a span of 9 bases. The CDR3 totals 13 residues. Germline CDR1 reads LNHDA; CDR2 reads SQIVND (reference sequence). CDR3 sequence reads: CASSMGPVTEAFF. CDR3 DNA: TGTGCCAGTAGTATGGGGCCAGTCACTGAAGCTTTCTTT.

The chain employs TRBV25-1 and TRBJ1-2, with D tentatively TRBD1 (5 bases). The CDR3 sequence is 16 residues long. Trimming cost V 1 base and J 2 bases, with 14 bases left between them. Germline loops: CDR1 MGHDK, CDR2 SYGVNS. CDR3 amino acids: CASSEFKGGTNYGYTF. In DNA form, the CDR3 reads TGTGCCAGCAGTGAATTCAAGGGAGGGACCAACTATGGCTACACCTTC.

The chain uses TRBV10-3 and TRBJ1-2; D unclear. CDR1 and CDR2 (germline): ENHRY, SYGVKD. CDR3 length: 15 residues. Trimming removed 1 base at V and 3 bases at J, with 12 bases between. CDR3 nucleotides: TGTGCCATCAGTGAGTATGTCTCAGGCGACTATGGCTACACCTTC. Translation: CAISEYVSGDYGYTF.

In the case of this clone: Other DNA sequences of this sample code for an identical CDR3. J is TRBJ2-2 and V is TRBV29-1; 11 positions agree with TRBD1. Germline CDR1 and CDR2: SQVTM and ANQGSEA. This CDR3 has 13 residues. V was clipped by 6 bases and J by 5 bases; unmatched bases: 2. The CDR3 DNA follows: TGCAGCGTGGGACAGGGGGTTACCGGGGAGCTGTTTTTT. Protein: CSVGQGVTGELFF.